This TCR beta chain appears in the sequencing data of a study of low-dose radiotherapy and immunotherapy resistance in tumors. Study context: Each fraction given to Cohort 2 every two weeks delivered 1 Gy, and the total reached 13 Gy over 26 weeks. At a dose of 200 mg/m2, intravenous cyclophosphamide was given every two weeks, one day before radiation and immunotherapy.

The time point: after trial treatment. As for treatment: LDRT plus nivolumab, ipilimumab, low-dose cyclophosphamide and aspirin (RACIN trial). Ipilimumab, nivolumab, aspirin, low-dose cyclophosphamide and low-dose radiotherapy were administered to donors. TRAV- and TRBV-specific primers, spanning alpha and beta chains, primed first-strand cDNA. TCR amplification ran 15 to 25 PCR cycles using constant-region and V-primer adapter primers. mRNA, once isolated, was amplified by in vitro transcription. In TCRdb, the reads were re-called with MiXCR into one record per CDR3 protein. The sample records 35,000 to 50,000 distinct CDR3 sequences, less than 30% being singletons. The CDR3 sequence is 17 residues long. This clonotype has just a few counts.

The TCR originated in a male donor with prostate cancer. This sample comprised PBMCs, obtained after low-dose radiotherapy plus immunotherapy. This sequence joins TRBV21-1 and TRBJ1-2; TRBD1, the D gene given by the table, was not confirmed from the DNA. TRBV21-1 is classified as a pseudogene. CDR3 region: CASSGRQRLDSKYGYTF. CDR3 sequence (DNA): TGTGCCAGCAGCGGTCGACAGAGGCTTGATTCAAAATATGGCTACACCTTC.